Described below is a single T cell receptor beta chain sequence and its context. What it recognizes is unknown. J gave up 9 bases and V 2 bases, and 2 bases lay outside the gene matches. Germline-derived CDR1 and CDR2 are MNHEY and SVGAGI. The CDR3 length is 13 residues. General study findings and limits: Tumor Tregs overlapped most with tumor, then blood, naive CD4+ cells. The TCR gene usage of tumor memory CD4+ T cells clustered together with blood and lymph node memory CD4+ cells and with lymph node naive CD4+ cells.

Semi-nested PCR with Nested Universal Primer A followed constant-region reverse priming of full-length variable regions. TCRdb passed the 5' RACE reads through MiXCR, listing each CDR3 protein once. The table lists roughly 40,000 distinct CDR3 sequences, roughly 29% of them singletons, with less than 4% in the top ten. The source material was memory CD4+ T cells sorted from a lymph node. Noted subset: memory CD4+ T cells, CD4+CD45RO+CD25-. The chain combines TRBV6-5 with TRBJ2-1; TRBD1 aligns across 9 bases. The TCR sequence derives from a female donor with breast cancer. CDR3: CASSYGQGLEQFF. CDR3 in DNA: TGTGCCAGCAGTTACGGACAGGGGCTTGAGCAGTTCTTC.